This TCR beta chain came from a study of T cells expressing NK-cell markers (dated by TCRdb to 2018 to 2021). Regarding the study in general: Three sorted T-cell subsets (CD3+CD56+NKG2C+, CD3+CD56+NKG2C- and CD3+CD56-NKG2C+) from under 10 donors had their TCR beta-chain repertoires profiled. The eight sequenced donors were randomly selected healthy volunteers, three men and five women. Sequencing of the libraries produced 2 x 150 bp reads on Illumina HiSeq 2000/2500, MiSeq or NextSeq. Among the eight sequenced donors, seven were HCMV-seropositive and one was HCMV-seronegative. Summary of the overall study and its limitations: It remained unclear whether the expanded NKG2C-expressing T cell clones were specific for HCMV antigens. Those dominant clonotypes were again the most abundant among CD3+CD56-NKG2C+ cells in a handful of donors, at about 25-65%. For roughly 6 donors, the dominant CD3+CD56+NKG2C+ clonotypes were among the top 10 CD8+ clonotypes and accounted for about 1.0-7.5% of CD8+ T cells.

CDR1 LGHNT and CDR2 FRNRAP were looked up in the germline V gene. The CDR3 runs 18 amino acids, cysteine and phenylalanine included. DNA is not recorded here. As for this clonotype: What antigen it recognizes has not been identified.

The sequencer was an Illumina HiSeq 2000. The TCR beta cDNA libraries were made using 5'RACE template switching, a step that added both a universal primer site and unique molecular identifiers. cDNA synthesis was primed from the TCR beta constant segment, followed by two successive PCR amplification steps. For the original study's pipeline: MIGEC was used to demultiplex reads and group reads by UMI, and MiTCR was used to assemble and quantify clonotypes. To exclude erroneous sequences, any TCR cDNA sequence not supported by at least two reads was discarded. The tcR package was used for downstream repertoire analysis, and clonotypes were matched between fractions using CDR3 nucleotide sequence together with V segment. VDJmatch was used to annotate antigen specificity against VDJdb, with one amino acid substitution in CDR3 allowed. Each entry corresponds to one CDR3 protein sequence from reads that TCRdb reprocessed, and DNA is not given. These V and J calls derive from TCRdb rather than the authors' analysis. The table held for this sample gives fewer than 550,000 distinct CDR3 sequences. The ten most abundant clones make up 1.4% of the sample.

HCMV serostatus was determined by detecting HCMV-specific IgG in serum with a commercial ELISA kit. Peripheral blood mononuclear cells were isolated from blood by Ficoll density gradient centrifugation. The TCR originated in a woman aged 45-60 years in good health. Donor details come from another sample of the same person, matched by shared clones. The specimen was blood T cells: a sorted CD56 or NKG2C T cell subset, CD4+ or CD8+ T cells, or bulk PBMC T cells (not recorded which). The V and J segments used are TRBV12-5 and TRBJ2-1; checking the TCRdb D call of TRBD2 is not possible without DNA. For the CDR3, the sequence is CASGLPLRGLAGGNEQFF.